This T cell receptor beta chain was captured by sequencing in a study of T cells in Graves' hyperthyroidism and ophthalmopathy (dated by TCRdb to about 2019). Some background on the complete study: Peripheral blood samples were taken at the time of initial diagnosis, prior to any treatment. A discovery cohort of roughly 100 patients, fewer than 50 with Graves' ophthalmopathy and fewer than 65 with stable Graves' hyperthyroidism, was used to find distinguishing TCR V-J signatures. Following sampling, methimazole starting at 30 mg daily was given to hyperthyroidism patients, and high-dose intravenous methylprednisolone was given to ophthalmopathy patients. In addition, the study compared T-cell repertoires in thyroid tissue and in blood from five to seven Graves' hyperthyroidism patients. The approximately 90 discovery patients were randomly split 7:3 into training and test sets. The paper reports TCR Vbeta CDR3 sequencing of some 140 peripheral blood samples: 43 ophthalmopathy, roughly 74 hyperthyroidism and 17 progressor patients. Prospective prediction of ophthalmopathy was tested in an independent validation cohort consisting of some 20 hyperthyroidism patients and approximately 16 patients who later progressed to ophthalmopathy.

There are 15 amino acids in the CDR3, from cysteine to phenylalanine inclusive. Only the CDR3 DNA stays, 45 bases, in frame from base 1. V ends up 3 bases short and J 6 bases short, with an unmatched junction base count of 5. From a lookup of the germline V gene, CDR1 and CDR2 are SGHVS and FQNEAQ. In this sample, this clonotype turned up a few times. What this receptor recognizes is not known. Nothing much larger sits one base from this clone, and base qualities are not available. The research as a whole found: Sample size was not statistically predetermined, and investigators were not blinded to group allocation. During validation, the model predicted progression to ophthalmopathy a median of around six months ahead of onset, with around 65% sensitivity and roughly 72% specificity. In cross-validation, a model built on a 13 V-J signature told ophthalmopathy apart from stable hyperthyroidism with approximately 91% sensitivity and roughly 83% specificity, and in testing the same model reached 80%/75%. Most expanded thyroid clonotypes (frequency above 0.001) were also found in blood, which suggests that blood repertoires may mirror thyroid immune responses.

Graves' hyperthyroidism was defined as stable when no progression to ophthalmopathy occurred over 18 months of follow-up. Hyperthyroidism patients were newly diagnosed, with disease duration under 2 months, and aged 18 to 65 years. Patients with uncontrolled infections, other autoimmune diseases, pregnancy or lactation were excluded. Diagnoses were established on the basis of clinical symptoms, serum thyroxine and TRAb, thyroid ultrasound, and orbital computed tomography. PBMCs were separated from over 9 ml of fresh peripheral blood using Ficoll-Paque density gradient centrifugation. Trizol reagent was used to extract total RNA, and RNA quality was then checked on an Agilent 2100 Bioanalyzer. The TCR beta CDR3 regions were amplified from the RNA transcripts. The TCR CDR3 was subjected to a first round of RT-PCR using the HTBI primer set and the Qiagen OneStep RT-PCR kit. Libraries were constructed in a second round of multiplex PCR, after which size selection and purification were carried out. Libraries were sequenced paired-end with 100 bp reads on an Illumina HiSeq2000. The source study handled its data this way. SOAPnuke was used to process the raw data, removing reads that contained adapters or uncalled bases, had a mean Phred below 15, or lacked an exact match to the constant primer or identifier. High-quality paired reads were merged with COPE v1.2.5, and unique nucleotide sequences were defined as clonotypes. Clonotypes were aligned to IMGT TRBV, TRBD and TRBJ reference segments using MiTCR v1.1. Only V-J combinations with frequency above 0.0001, covering about 99% of repertoires, were analysed. A TCS score was defined as the ratio of F50 (clonal expansion) to E x V (chaos), with BLOSUM62-based TCRdist applied between CDR3 peptides within each V-J. Welch's t-statistics and random forest reduced roughly 540 V-J features to roughly 13, which were used in a naive Bayes classifier (R e1071). TCRdb reprocessing: public reads trimmed at Q25 with fastp, clones called with MiXCR, in-frame beta chains kept. CDR3 protein duplicates are merged, each entry listing the most common genes and DNA. TCRdb assigned the V and J calls; the authors' analysis was not used. The sample data list 350,000 to 500,000 distinct CDR3 sequences, and roughly an eighth of these were observed just once. The ten largest clones add up to less than 6.5% of the sample.

The chain is made from TRBV7-8 and TRBJ1-1; 12 middle bases align to TRBD1. This receptor was identified in a woman aged 18-29 years with Graves' hyperthyroidism. Material: blood. CDR3 sequence: CASSLLGQGASEAFF. DNA sequence: TGTGCCAGCAGCTTGCTGGGACAGGGGGCTTCTGAAGCTTTCTTT.